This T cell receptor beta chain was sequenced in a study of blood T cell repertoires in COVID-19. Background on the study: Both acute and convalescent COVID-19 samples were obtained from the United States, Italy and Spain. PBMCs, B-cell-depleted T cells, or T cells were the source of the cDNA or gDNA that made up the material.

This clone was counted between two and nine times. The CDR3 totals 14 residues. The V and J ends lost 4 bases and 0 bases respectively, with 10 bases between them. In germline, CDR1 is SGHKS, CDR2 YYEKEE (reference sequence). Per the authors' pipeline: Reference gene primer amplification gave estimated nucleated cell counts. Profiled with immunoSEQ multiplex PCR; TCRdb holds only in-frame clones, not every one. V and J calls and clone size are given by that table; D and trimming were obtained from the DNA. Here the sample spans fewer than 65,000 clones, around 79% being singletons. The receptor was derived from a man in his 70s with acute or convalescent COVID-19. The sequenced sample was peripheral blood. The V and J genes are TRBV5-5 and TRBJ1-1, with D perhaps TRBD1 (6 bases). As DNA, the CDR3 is TGTGCCAGCAGCCAGGGGAGCATGAACACTGAAGCTTTCTTT. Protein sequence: CASSQGSMNTEAFF.